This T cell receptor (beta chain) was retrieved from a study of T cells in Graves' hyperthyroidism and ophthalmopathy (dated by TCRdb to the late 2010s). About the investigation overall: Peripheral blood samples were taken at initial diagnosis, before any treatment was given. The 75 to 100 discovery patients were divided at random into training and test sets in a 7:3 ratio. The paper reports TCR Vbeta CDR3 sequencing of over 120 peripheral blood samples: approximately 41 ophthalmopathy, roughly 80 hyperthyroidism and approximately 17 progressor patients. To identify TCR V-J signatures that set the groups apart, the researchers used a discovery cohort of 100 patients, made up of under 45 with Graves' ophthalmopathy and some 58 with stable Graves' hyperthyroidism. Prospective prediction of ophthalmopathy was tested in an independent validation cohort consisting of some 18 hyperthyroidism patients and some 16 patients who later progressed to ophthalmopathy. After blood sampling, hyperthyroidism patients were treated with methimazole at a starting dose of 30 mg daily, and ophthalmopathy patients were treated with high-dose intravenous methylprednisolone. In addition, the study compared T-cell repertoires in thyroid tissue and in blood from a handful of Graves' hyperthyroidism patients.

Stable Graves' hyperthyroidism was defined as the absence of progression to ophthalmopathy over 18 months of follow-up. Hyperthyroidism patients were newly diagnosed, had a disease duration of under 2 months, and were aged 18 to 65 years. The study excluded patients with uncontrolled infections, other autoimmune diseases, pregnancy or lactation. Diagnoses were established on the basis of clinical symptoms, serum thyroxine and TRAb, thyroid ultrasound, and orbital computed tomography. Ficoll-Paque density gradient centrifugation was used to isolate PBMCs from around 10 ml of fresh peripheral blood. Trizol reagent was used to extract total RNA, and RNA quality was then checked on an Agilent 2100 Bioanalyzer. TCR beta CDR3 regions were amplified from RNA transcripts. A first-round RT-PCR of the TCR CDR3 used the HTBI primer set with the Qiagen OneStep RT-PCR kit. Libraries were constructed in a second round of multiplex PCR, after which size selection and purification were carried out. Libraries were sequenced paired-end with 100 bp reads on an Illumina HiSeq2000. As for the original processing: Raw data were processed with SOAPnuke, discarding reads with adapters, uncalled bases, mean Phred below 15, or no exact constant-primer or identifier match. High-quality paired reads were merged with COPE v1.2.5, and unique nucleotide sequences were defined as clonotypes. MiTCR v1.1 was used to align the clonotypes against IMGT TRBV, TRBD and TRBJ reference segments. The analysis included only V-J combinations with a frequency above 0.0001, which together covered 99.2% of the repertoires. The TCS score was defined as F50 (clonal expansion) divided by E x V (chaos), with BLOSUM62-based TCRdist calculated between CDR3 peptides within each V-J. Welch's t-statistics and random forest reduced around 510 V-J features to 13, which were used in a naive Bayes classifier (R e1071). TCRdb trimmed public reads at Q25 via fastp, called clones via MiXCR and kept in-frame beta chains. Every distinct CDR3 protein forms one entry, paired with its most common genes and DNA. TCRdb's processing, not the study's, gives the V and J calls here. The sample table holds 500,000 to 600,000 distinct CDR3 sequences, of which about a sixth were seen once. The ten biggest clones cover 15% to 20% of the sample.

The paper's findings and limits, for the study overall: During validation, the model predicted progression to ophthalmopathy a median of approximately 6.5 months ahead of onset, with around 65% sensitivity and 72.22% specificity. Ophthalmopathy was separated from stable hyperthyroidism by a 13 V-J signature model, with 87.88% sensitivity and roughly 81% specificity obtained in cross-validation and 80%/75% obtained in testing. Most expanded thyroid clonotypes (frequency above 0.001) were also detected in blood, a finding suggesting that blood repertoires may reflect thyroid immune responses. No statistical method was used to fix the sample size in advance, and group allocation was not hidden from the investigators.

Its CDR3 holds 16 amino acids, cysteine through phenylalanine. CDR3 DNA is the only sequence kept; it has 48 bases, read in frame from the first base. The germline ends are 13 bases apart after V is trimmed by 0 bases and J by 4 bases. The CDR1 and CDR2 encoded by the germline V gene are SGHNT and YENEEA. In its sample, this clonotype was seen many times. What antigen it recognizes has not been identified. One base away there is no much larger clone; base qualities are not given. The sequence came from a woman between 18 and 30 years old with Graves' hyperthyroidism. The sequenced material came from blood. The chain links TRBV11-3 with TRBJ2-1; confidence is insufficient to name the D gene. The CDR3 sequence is CASSLDSVLQYNEQFF. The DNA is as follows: TGTGCCAGCAGCTTAGATTCTGTACTACAATACAATGAGCAGTTCTTC.